This T cell receptor beta chain emerged from a study of cytomegalovirus exposure and HLA in healthy donors (dated by TCRdb to 2016 to 2017). Background on the whole study: According to a later analysis, the 120 or so validation repertoires were produced on the same platform as the 600 to 850 repertoires of the first cohort. The study aimed to test whether cataloging public T cell receptors could reveal signatures of past pathogen exposure. A separate validation cohort of approximately 120 different subjects was used in addition to the roughly 640-subject first cohort. High-throughput TCR immunosequencing, statistical association of individual TCRs with disease status, and machine learning were combined to predict cytomegalovirus infection status.

Library preparation was by the immunoSEQ multiplex PCR assay. Per the authors' processing: To diagnose cytomegalovirus status from the catalog of TCR beta chain sequences, a statistical classification framework was built. Entries here come from immuneACCESS through TCRdb and include only in-frame sequences with V and J called. Some clones fail to appear in such tables; in the studies checked, an unresolved V gene covers under half of the shortfall, and the cause of the remainder is unknown. The D gene and trimming were derived from the DNA, and the V and J assignments and clone size from that table. This sample lists approximately 230,000 clones; roughly 84% were detected once. The top ten clones comprise around 12% of the sample. For CDR1 and CDR2, the germline V gene lists SGHRS and YFSETQ. V trim: 0 bases; J trim: 2 bases; unmatched bases: 3. The CDR3 sequence holds 16 residues, the cysteine and phenylalanine included. Only the CDR3 DNA is retained, 48 bases long and in frame from the first base.

Turning to this clone: Its recognized antigen is unknown. Nothing much larger sits one base from this clone, and base qualities are not available.

Overall study results and their limits: According to the authors, the approach could potentially be generalized to other disease states and immunological phenotypes. Three of the identified cytomegalovirus-associated TCR beta chains were confirmed in vitro to be specific for cytomegalovirus antigens. Of the cluster scores, around 95% were above 0 in a later analysis, which found that TCRs clustered in the first cohort also tended to co-occur in the 120 or so validation repertoires. Across donors, most TCR sequences were observed very rarely, whereas some public TCRs were present in many individuals. A total of about 180 TCR beta chains were listed by the study as associated with cytomegalovirus. A later analysis had no HLA typing for the validation cohort, so co-occurrence there was scored across all 120 or so repertoires. Cytomegalovirus status was reported to be diagnosed by the classifier with high specificity and sensitivity in both the original and validation cohorts.

Donors formed part of the validation cohort, which comprised 120 subjects and was distinct from the first cohort of under 800 subjects. The material sequenced was PBMCs. The clonotype originates from a man younger than 35 in good health and CMV-seropositive. The rearranged segments are TRBV5-1 and TRBJ2-2, with 8 bases in between that match TRBD1. At the DNA level, the sequence is TGCGCCAGCAGCTTGGGACAGGGGTACAACACCGGGGAGCTGTTTTTT. This codes for CASSLGQGYNTGELFF.